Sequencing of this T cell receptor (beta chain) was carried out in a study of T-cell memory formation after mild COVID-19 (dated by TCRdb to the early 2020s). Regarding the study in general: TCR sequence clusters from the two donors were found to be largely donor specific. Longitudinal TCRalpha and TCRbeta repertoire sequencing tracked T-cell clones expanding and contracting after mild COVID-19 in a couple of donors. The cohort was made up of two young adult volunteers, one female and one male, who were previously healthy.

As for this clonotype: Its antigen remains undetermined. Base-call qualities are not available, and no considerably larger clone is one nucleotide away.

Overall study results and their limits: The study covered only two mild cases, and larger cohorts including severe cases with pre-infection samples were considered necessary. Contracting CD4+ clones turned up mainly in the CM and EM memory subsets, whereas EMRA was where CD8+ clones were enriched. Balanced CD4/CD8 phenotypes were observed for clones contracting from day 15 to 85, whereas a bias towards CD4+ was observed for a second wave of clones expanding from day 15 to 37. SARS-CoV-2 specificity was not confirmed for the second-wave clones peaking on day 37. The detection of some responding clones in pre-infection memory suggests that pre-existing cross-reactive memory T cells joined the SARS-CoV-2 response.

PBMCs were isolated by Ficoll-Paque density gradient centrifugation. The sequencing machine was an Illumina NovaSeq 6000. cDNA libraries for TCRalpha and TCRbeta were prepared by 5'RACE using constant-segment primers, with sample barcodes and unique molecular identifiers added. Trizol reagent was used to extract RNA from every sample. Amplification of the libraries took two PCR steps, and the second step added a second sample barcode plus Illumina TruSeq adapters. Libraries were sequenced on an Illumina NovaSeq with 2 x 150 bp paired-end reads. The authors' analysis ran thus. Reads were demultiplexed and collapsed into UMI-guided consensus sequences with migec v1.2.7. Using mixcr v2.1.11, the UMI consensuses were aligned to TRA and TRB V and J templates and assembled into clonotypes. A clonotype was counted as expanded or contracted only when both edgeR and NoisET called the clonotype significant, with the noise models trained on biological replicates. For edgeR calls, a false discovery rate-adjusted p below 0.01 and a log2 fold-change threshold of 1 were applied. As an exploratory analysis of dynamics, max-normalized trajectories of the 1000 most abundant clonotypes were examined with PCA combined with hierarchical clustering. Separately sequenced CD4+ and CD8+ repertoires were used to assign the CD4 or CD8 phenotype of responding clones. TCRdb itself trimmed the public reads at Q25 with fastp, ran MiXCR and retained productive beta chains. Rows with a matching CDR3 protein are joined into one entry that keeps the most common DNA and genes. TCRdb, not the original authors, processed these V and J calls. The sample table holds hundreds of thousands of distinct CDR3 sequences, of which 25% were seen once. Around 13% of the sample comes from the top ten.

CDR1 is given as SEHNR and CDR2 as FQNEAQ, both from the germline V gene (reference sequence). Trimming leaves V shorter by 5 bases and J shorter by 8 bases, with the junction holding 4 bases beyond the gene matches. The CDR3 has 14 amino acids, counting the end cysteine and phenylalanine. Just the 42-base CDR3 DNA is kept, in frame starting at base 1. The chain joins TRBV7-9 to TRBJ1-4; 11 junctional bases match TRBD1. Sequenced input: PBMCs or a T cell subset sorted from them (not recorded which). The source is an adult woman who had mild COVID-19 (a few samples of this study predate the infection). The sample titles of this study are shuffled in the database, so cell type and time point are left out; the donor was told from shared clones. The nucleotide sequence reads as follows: TGTGCCAGCAGCCAAGGACAGGGGGCAGAAAAACTGTTTTTT. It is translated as CASSQGQGAEKLFF. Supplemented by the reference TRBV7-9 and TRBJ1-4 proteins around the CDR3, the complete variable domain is DTGVSQNPRHKITKRGQNVTFRCDPISEHNRLYWYRQTLGQGPEFLTYFQNEAQLEKSRLLSDRFSAERPKGSFSTLEIQRTEQGDSAMYLCASSQGQGAEKLFFGSGTQLSVL.